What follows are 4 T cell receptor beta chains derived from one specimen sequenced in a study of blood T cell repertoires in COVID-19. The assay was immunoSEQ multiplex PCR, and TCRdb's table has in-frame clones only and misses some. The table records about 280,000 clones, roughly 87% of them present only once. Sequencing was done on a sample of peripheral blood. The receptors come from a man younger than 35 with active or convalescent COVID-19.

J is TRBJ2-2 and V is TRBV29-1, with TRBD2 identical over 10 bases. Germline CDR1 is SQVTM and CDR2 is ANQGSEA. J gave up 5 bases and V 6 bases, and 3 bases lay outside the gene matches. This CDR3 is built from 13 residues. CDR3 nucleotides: TGCAGCGTAGGGACTAGCGAGACCGGGGAGCTGTTTTTT. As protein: CSVGTSETGELFF.

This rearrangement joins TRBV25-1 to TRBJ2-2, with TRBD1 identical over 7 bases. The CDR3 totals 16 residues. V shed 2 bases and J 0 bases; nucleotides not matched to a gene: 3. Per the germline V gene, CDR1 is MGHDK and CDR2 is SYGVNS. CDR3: CASSEDRDSNTGELFF. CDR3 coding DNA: TGTGCCAGCAGTGAAGACAGGGATTCGAACACCGGGGAGCTGTTTTTT.

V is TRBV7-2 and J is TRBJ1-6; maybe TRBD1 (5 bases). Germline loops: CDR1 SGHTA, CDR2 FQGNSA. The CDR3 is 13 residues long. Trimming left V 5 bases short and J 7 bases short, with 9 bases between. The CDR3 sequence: CASSPRQNSPLHF. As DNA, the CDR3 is TGTGCCAGCAGCCCCCGACAGAATTCACCCCTCCACTTT.

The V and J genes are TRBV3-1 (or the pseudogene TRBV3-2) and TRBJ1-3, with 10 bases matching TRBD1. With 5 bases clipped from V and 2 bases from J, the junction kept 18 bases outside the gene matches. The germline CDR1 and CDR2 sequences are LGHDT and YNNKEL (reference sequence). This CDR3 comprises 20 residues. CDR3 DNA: TGTGCCAGCAGCTATACAATTCCGGGACAGGGGACTAGTCCTGGAAACACCATATATTTT. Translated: CASSYTIPGQGTSPGNTIYF.